The clone carrying this T cell receptor beta chain was recorded once. Original processing methods: Reference gene primer amplification in the assay estimated nucleated cell counts. Libraries were prepared by immunoSEQ multiplex PCR; TCRdb keeps only in-frame clonotypes and omits some of them. From that table come the V and J calls and clone size; the DNA was used to work out D and trimming. The sample comprises 200,000 or so clones, roughly nine tenths of which are singletons, and 2.2% rests with the top ten. There are 17 residues in the CDR3. V lost 1 base to trimming and J lost 3 bases, with 13 bases between them. CDR1 is SGHNT, CDR2 YENEEA, per germline. The data are from a study of blood T cell repertoires in COVID-19. The overall study: Samples of COVID-19 (acute and convalescent) were obtained from the United States, Italy and Spain. T cells, B-cell-depleted T cells, or PBMCs supplied cDNA or gDNA.

Sequenced material: peripheral blood. The receptor's source is a woman between 45 and 65 years old with acute or convalescent COVID-19. This chain uses TRBV11-3 with TRBJ2-6, with a tentative D call TRBD1 (7 bases). DNA for the CDR3: TGTGCCAGCAGCTTAGGCGCCCAGGGGGGTGGGGCCAACGTCCTGACTTTC. This encodes CASSLGAQGGGANVLTF.